This T cell receptor (beta chain) was recorded in a study of PD-1 blockade in classical Hodgkin lymphoma. Study at large: It was nivolumab at 3 mg/kg, given intravenously every 2 weeks, that patients received. Study-wide results and caveats: There remain no defined causes for the repertoire differences, which possibly reflect disease activity or prior therapy. CD4+ but not CD8+ TCR diversity rose significantly by C4D1. Patients with an early start, nivolumab under 1 year after ASCT, were excluded.

Remarks on this clone: Its antigen is unidentified.

Using immunoSEQ multiplex PCR, the repertoire was profiled, and TCRdb retains in-frame clones only, with some absent. The profile covers about 11,000 clones, with around 74% appearing a single time and 30% to 40% taken by the ten largest. CDR1 is LNHDA and CDR2 is SQIVND in the germline V gene (reference sequence). There are 15 residues in the CDR3. Trimming left V 4 bases short and J 3 bases short, with 14 bases between. Each and every patient relapsed after autologous stem cell transplantation, and patients got differing brentuximab vedotin exposure. The receptor was derived from a human donor with classical Hodgkin lymphoma. The chain uses TRBV19 and TRBJ2-3; possible D gene TRBD2, 5 bases. Sequenced material: peripheral blood mononuclear cells (PBMCs), taken at baseline. This CDR3 reads CASSNRGMVTDTQYF. CDR3 sequence (DNA): TGTGCCAGTAGTAATCGAGGGATGGTGACAGATACGCAGTATTTT.